In this sample, the clone carrying this T cell receptor beta chain turned up many times. Amplified regions were TCR beta CDR3 sequences from RNA transcripts. The primer set for the first-round RT-PCR of the TCR CDR3 was HTBI. TCRdb reprocessed the multiplex PCR reads with MiXCR, giving one entry per CDR3 protein. Among some 560,000 distinct CDR3 sequences listed, less than 15% were seen once. V was shortened by 6 bases and J by 1 base, with 9 bases between the two germline ends. CDR3 length: 13 amino acids. Looked up from germline, CDR1 is KGHSH and CDR2 is LQKENI. Graves' hyperthyroidism was deemed stable given no ophthalmopathy progression within 18 months. Diagnosis rested on symptoms, serum thyroxine and TRAb, thyroid ultrasound, and orbital computed tomography. Fresh peripheral blood, 10 ml, was the source of the PBMCs. This sample is drawn from a study of T cells in Graves' hyperthyroidism and ophthalmopathy. Study background: Upon initial diagnosis and before any treatment, peripheral blood was collected.

The chain recombines TRBV18 with TRBJ2-5; the D is unclear. Sequences were obtained from blood. This receptor was obtained from a woman in her thirties or forties with Graves' hyperthyroidism. CDR3 in amino acids: CASSQTSQETQYF. DNA for the CDR3: TGTGCCAGCTCCCAGACATCCCAAGAGACCCAGTACTTC.